Below are 30 T cell receptor beta chains sequenced from a single sample in a study of blood T cell repertoires in COVID-19. Measured with immunoSEQ multiplex PCR; TCRdb has only the in-frame clones, and not every one. The sample shows some 170,000 clones, 78% of them seen only once. Sequencing was performed on PBMCs or T cells enriched from blood (not recorded which). Source of these receptors: a woman in her forties or fifties who had recovered from COVID-19.

The V gene is TRBV2, the J gene TRBJ1-5; 7 nucleotides agree with TRBD1. In germline, CDR1 is SNHLY, CDR2 FYNNEI. This CDR3 is 15 amino acids long. V shed 5 bases and J 3 bases; nucleotides not matched to a gene: 7. The CDR3 reads CASSFGQAPNQPQHF. As DNA, the CDR3 is TGTGCCAGCAGTTTCGGACAGGCCCCCAATCAGCCCCAGCATTTT.

This chain links TRBV10-3 with TRBJ1-5, with D tentatively TRBD1 (6 bases). Germline CDR1 is ENHRY and CDR2 is SYGVKD. V was pared by 10 bases and J by 6 bases, with 16 bases between. The CDR3 length is 13 residues. CDR3 sequence: CATRQVAVQPQHF. In DNA form, the CDR3 reads TGTGCCACCCGACAGGTGGCGGTTCAGCCCCAGCATTTT.

The chain is built from TRBV2 and TRBJ2-1; TRBD2 aligns across 7 bases. Germline loops: CDR1 SNHLY, CDR2 FYNNEI. V lost 4 bases and J lost 7; bases outside the gene matches: 7. The CDR3 runs to 14 residues. For the CDR3, the DNA is TGTGCCAGCAGTGCGGAGGGACTACGAAATGAGCAGTTCTTC. Translation: CASSAEGLRNEQFF. Full variable domain (missing parts from reference TRBV2 and TRBJ2-1): EPEVTQTPSHQVTQMGQEVILRCVPISNHLYFYWYRQILGQKVEFLVSFYNNEISEKSEIFDDQFSVERPDGSNFTLKIRSTKLEDSAMYFCASSAEGLRNEQFFGPGTRLTVL.

This rearrangement joins TRBV5-8 to TRBJ2-2; TRBD1 matches at 12 bases. V lost 5 bases, J lost 6 bases, and 5 bases stayed unmatched. The CDR3 contains 15 residues. Germline V gene sequence: CDR1 SGHTS, CDR2 YDEGEE. The CDR3 DNA reads TGTGCCAGCAGGCGGGACAGGGGGCTATCCGGGGAGCTGTTTTTT. Translating gives CASRRDRGLSGELFF.

The chain employs TRBV15 and TRBJ2-2, with a tentative D call TRBD2 (6 bases). Germline V gene sequence: CDR1 LNHNV, CDR2 YYDKDF (reference sequence). V was shortened by 0 bases and J by 5 bases, with 10 bases between the two germline ends. The CDR3 is made up of 15 amino acids. The CDR3 loop reads CATSRDGGLTGELFF. The CDR3 nucleotides read TGTGCCACCAGCAGAGATGGAGGGTTAACCGGGGAGCTGTTTTTT.

The V call is TRBV19, the J call TRBJ1-3, with D uncertain. Germline loops: CDR1 LNHDA, CDR2 SQIVND (reference sequence). The CDR3 has 15 residues. V was clipped by 6 bases and J by 6 bases, with 18 bases between them. CDR3 sequence: CASSRSWLAENTIYF. CDR3 nucleotides: TGTGCCAGTAGCCGGTCCTGGCTGGCGGAAAACACCATATATTTT.

The chain combines TRBV7-6 with TRBJ1-5; the D gene is possibly TRBD1 (5 bases). Germline V gene data show CDR1 as SGHVS and CDR2 as FNYEAQ. V shed 5 bases and J shed 5 bases, with 10 bases lying between them. This CDR3 spans 13 amino acids. The CDR3 here is CASSVRVDQPQHF. The CDR3 DNA reads TGTGCCAGCAGCGTCAGGGTGGATCAGCCCCAGCATTTT.

Only one count was recorded for this clone. The chain uses TRBV4-2 and TRBJ2-1; 9 bases map to TRBD2. This CDR3 contains 17 residues. CDR1 is LGHNA and CDR2 is YNFKEQ in the germline V gene. V was clipped by 0 bases and J by 5 bases; unmatched bases: 8. CDR3 bases: TGTGCCAGCAGCCAAGATTTCTCGGGACTAGCAGACAATGAGCAGTTCTTC. Translating gives CASSQDFSGLADNEQFF.

Notes on this clone: This specimen includes other DNA sequences encoding the same CDR3. This chain links TRBV7-2 with TRBJ2-7, with D maybe TRBD2 (6 bases). The CDR3 runs 14 residues. Trimming pared 1 base from V and 2 bases from J, leaving 9 bases between. CDR1 is SGHTA and CDR2 is FQGNSA in the germline V gene. The CDR3 nucleotides read TGTGCCAGCAGCTTAGGGCGGGGACCCTACGAGCAGTACTTC. Translation gives CASSLGRGPYEQYF.

The V gene is TRBV19, the J gene TRBJ1-1; D call uncertain. V was trimmed by 3 bases and J by 5 bases, leaving 10 bases between them. CDR1 is LNHDA, CDR2 SQIVND, per germline (reference sequence). CDR3 length: 13 amino acids. In DNA, the CDR3 is TGTGCCAGTAGTATCTCCAGGTTTACTGAAGCTTTCTTT. Its translation is CASSISRFTEAFF.

V usage is TRBV6-5 and J usage is TRBJ1-2; 7 positions agree with TRBD1. CDR3 size: 14 residues. CDR1 is MNHEY, CDR2 SVGAGI, per germline. V shed 6 bases, J shed 6 bases, and the junction held 10 bases outside the gene matches. CDR3 bases: TGTGCCAGCAGGGCCCTCGACAGGGCAAATGGCTACACCTTC. This encodes CASRALDRANGYTF.

This clone was found a few times. This sequence joins TRBV7-9 and TRBJ1-2; a possible D gene is TRBD1 (6 bases). Germline CDR1 SEHNR, CDR2 FQNEAQ (reference sequence). CDR3 size: 12 residues. V lost 2 bases to trimming and J lost 5 bases, with 6 bases between them. DNA for the CDR3: TGTGCCAGCAGCTTACAGGGGTATGGCTACACCTTC. Translating gives CASSLQGYGYTF.

The chain recombines TRBV7-2 with TRBJ2-1, with TRBD2 matching 11 bases. There are 17 residues in the CDR3. The V gene's germline CDR1 is SGHTA and CDR2 FQGNSA. V was pared by 4 bases and J by 6 bases, with 11 bases of the junction left unmatched. CDR3 coding DNA: TGTGCCAGCAGCTCCTGGACTAGCGGGCGGGACTCCAATGAGCAGTTCTTC. Its protein is CASSSWTSGRDSNEQFF. Combining the CDR3 with reference TRBV7-2 and TRBJ2-1 gives the whole variable domain GAGVSQSPSNKVTEKGKDVELRCDPISGHTALYWYRQSLGQGLEFLIYFQGNSAPDKSGLPSDRFSAERTGGSVSTLTIQRTQQEDSAVYLCASSSWTSGRDSNEQFFGPGTRLTVL.

The V and J genes are TRBV29-1 and TRBJ2-7; D might be TRBD2 (6 bases). Germline V CDR1 and CDR2: SQVTM, ANQGSEA. This CDR3 is built from 13 residues. V lost 5 bases and J 0 bases, leaving 11 bases between the germline ends. The chain's CDR3 is CSVLRDHSYEQYF. The CDR3 bases are TGCAGCGTTTTGCGGGACCACTCCTACGAGCAGTACTTC.

This chain links TRBV30 with TRBJ2-3; a possible D gene is TRBD2 (5 bases). The CDR3 spans 16 residues. Germline CDR1 GTSNPN, CDR2 SVGIG (reference sequence). V lost 2 bases and J 4 bases, leaving 19 bases between the germline ends. The CDR3 DNA reads as TGTGCCTGGAGTACCCTCGGACTGCAAAAGGCAGATACGCAGTATTTT. As protein: CAWSTLGLQKADTQYF.

The chain couples TRBV10-2 to TRBJ1-6; D is undetermined. The CDR3 totals 11 residues. Trimming pared 6 bases from V and 8 bases from J, leaving 5 bases between. Germline V lookup: CDR1 WSHSY, CDR2 SAAADI. CDR3 amino acids: CASRQDSPLHF. Written as DNA, the CDR3 is TGCGCCAGCAGACAAGATTCACCCCTCCACTTT.

The V and J genes are TRBV5-1 and TRBJ1-4, with D unresolved. V was trimmed by 5 bases and J by 4 bases, leaving 9 bases between them. The CDR3 extends over 13 amino acids. Germline CDR1 and CDR2: SGHRS and YFSETQ. The CDR3 spells CASRSTGNEKLFF. CDR3 DNA: TGCGCCAGCAGATCGACGGGTAATGAAAAACTGTTTTTT.

The chain combines TRBV19 with TRBJ2-3, with TRBD2 matching 7 bases. There are 14 residues in the CDR3. J was trimmed by 2 bases and V by 3 bases; bases with no gene match: 2. Germline-derived CDR1 and CDR2 are LNHDA and SQIVND (reference sequence). CDR3 sequence reads: CASSMGTTTDTQYF. CDR3 coding DNA: TGTGCCAGTAGTATGGGGACTACCACAGATACGCAGTATTTT.

The V call is TRBV4-1, the J call TRBJ2-5; 8 bases are shared with TRBD2. The CDR3 covers 14 residues. Germline CDR1 and CDR2: MGHRA and YSYEKL. V dropped 3 bases and J dropped 5; count of bases not matched to a gene: 5. The CDR3 region has the DNA TGCGCCAGCAGCCAGGGAAGCGGGAGTGAGACCCAGTACTTC. Translating gives CASSQGSGSETQYF.

The genes are TRBV12-3 or TRBV12-4 and TRBJ1-3; D is unresolved. This CDR3 comprises 13 residues. The V end lost 6 bases, the J end lost 4 bases, and 10 bases lay between the germline ends. CDR3 amino acids: CASRIIGGNTIYF. The DNA of the CDR3 is TGTGCCAGCAGAATCATCGGGGGAAACACCATATATTTT.

This chain joins TRBV19 and TRBJ2-1, with 15 bases matching TRBD2. Germline CDR1 and CDR2: LNHDA and SQIVND (reference sequence). Trimming took 7 bases from V and 8 from J; bases not matched to a gene: 15. The CDR3 contains 18 residues. Written as DNA, the CDR3 is TGTGCCAGTACCGGTTTGAGGGGGACTAGCGGGAGGTTATATGAGCAGTTCTTC. This gives the protein CASTGLRGTSGRLYEQFF.

The V and J genes are TRBV28 and TRBJ1-1, with D hard to call. V shed 6 bases and J shed 1 base, with 12 bases lying between them. The CDR3 sequence is 14 residues long. Germline V CDR1 and CDR2: MDHEN, SYDVKM. The CDR3 here is CASSPHRQNTEAFF. For the CDR3, the DNA is TGTGCCAGCAGCCCTCACCGACAGAACACTGAAGCTTTCTTT.

Here the CDR3 reads CASSSRESYGYTF. CDR3 nucleotide sequence: TGTGCCAGCAGCTCCCGGGAATCTTATGGCTACACCTTC. The chain joins TRBV5-4 to TRBJ1-2; D remains ambiguous. CDR1 and CDR2 from the germline V gene are SGHNT and YYREEE (reference sequence). The CDR3 consists of 13 residues. V lost 3 bases, J lost 5 bases, and 11 bases lay in between.

The J gene is TRBJ2-1, the V gene TRBV19; TRBD2 matches 8 bases. V dropped 1 base and J dropped 10; count of bases not matched to a gene: 18. CDR1 is LNHDA and CDR2 is SQIVND in the germline V gene (reference sequence). The CDR3 loop spans 18 amino acids. The CDR3 is CASSIGRRGAGGTTEQFF. CDR3 bases: TGTGCCAGTAGTATAGGGCGACGCGGGGCGGGAGGAACTACGGAGCAGTTCTTC. Full variable domain (outside the CDR3, taken from reference TRBV19 and TRBJ2-1): DGGITQSPKYLFRKEGQNVTLSCEQNLNHDAMYWYRQDPGQGLRLIYYSQIVNDFQKGDIAEGYSVSREKKESFPLTVTSAQKNPTAFYLCASSIGRRGAGGTTEQFFGPGTRLTVL.

This sequence joins TRBV28 and TRBJ1-6; D uncertain. The germline gives CDR1 MDHEN, CDR2 SYDVKM. The CDR3 sequence is 14 residues long. The V end lost 5 bases, the J end lost 11 bases, and 16 bases lay between the germline ends. The CDR3, as DNA: TGTGCCAGCAGTCCCGTCGGGTCATGGGCACCCCTCCACTTT. As protein: CASSPVGSWAPLHF.

The chain joins TRBV23-1 to TRBJ1-6, with TRBD1 identical over 9 bases. TRBV23-1 is an ORF; its function is uncertain. The CDR3 consists of 15 residues. V lost 3 bases, J lost 5 bases, and 2 bases stayed unmatched. CDR3 sequence reads: CASSHHRGHNSPLHF. Written as DNA, the CDR3 is TGCGCCAGCAGTCATCACAGGGGGCATAATTCACCCCTCCACTTT.

This chain uses TRBV7-3 with TRBJ1-1, with D tentatively TRBD1 (6 bases). V lost 6 bases and J lost 0, with 8 bases in between. Germline CDR1 is SGHTA and CDR2 is FQGTGA. The CDR3 spans 13 residues. CDR3 in amino acids: CASRRTVNTEAFF. Here the CDR3 DNA reads TGTGCCAGCAGACGGACAGTGAACACTGAAGCTTTCTTT.

This clone was detected once. This rearrangement joins TRBV10-1 to TRBJ2-7, with D possibly matching TRBD2 (7 bases). The V end was cut by 0 bases, the J end by 6 bases, with 12 bases between. The length of the CDR3 is 14 residues. Germline CDR1 WNHNN, CDR2 SYGVQD (reference sequence). CDR3 sequence (DNA): TGCGCCAGCAGTGAGTCGGGGGGGGCGGTCGAGCAGTACTTC. Its protein product is CASSESGGAVEQYF.

This clone came up once. V is TRBV30 and J is TRBJ2-3; D unclear. The V and J ends lost 3 bases and 3 bases respectively, with 13 bases between them. Germline lookup yields CDR1 GTSNPN and CDR2 SVGIG (reference sequence). This CDR3 is 14 amino acids long. The CDR3 DNA sequence: TGTGCCTGGAGACCCACGGGTCAGACAGATACGCAGTATTTT. It encodes CAWRPTGQTDTQYF.

This chain connects TRBV10-3 to TRBJ2-7; 8 positions agree with TRBD1. Losses at the gene ends were 4 bases for V and 5 bases for J; bases not matched to a gene: 4. Germline V CDR1 and CDR2: ENHRY, SYGVKD. The CDR3 is 13 amino acids. The CDR3 nucleotides read TGTGCCATCAGTGGCCAGGGGGCAGACGAGCAGTACTTC. Its translation: CAISGQGADEQYF.